Here is one TCR beta chain with its context. No antigen is known for it. The data were obtained in a study of Ad26.COV2.S vaccination and SARS-CoV-2 variants. Study conclusions and caveats: Post-vaccination spike-specific CD8+ and CD4+ T cell responses reportedly had substantial breadth.

As for treatment: roughly 20 received Ad26.COV2.S at low or high dose, single or two shots; 5 received placebo; per-sample allocation not given. Following the first vaccine or placebo injection, samples were taken on day 63. Using immunoSEQ multiplex PCR, the repertoire was profiled, and TCRdb retains in-frame clones only, with some absent. The sample has about 350,000 clones, roughly 84% seen once. There are 19 residues in the CDR3. Germline CDR1 LGHDT, CDR2 YNNKEL (reference sequence). Unmatched junction bases numbered 15, after V lost 3 bases and J lost 5 bases. This sequence joins TRBV3-1 (or the pseudogene TRBV3-2) and TRBJ2-5; 13 bases are shared with TRBD2. The material was peripheral blood, obtained in a trial of Ad26.COV2.S vaccine versus placebo. This clonotype was sampled from a person aged 18-60 years who received the Ad26.COV2.S COVID-19 vaccine or a placebo. The CDR3 here is CASSHPPDTSGGDWETQYF. CDR3 nucleotides: TGTGCCAGCAGCCACCCCCCGGACACTAGCGGGGGGGACTGGGAGACCCAGTACTTC.